What follows are 6 T cell receptor beta chains derived from one specimen sequenced in a study of neurological immune-mediated disorders (dated by TCRdb to between 2018 and 2021). The library was built by means of 5' RACE. TCRdb shows the sequencer as Illumina HiSeq 2500. TCRdb handled the public reads itself, with Q25 trimming in fastp and clone calling in MiXCR, and kept productive beta chains. Identical CDR3 proteins give one entry, which carries the most common genes and DNA. This sample has 75,000 to 85,000 distinct CDR3 sequences in its table, and about a sixth of those were observed once. The top ten hold over 15% of the sample. Source material: PBMCs. The origin of the receptors is a woman aged 40 to 50 in good health.

This sequence joins TRBV29-1 and TRBJ2-2; TRBD2 agrees at 7 bases. Germline CDR1 SQVTM, CDR2 ANQGSEA. This CDR3 comprises 15 residues. Trimming cost V 3 bases and J 7 bases; bases outside gene matches: 11. The CDR3 reads CSVEGPAGVGGELFF. DNA of the CDR3: TGCAGCGTTGAGGGTCCGGCGGGAGTGGGCGGGGAGCTGTTTTTT.

The chain links TRBV7-2 to TRBJ1-2; tentative D call: TRBD1 (6 bases). The CDR3 length is 15 residues. Between the trimmed V and J ends, which lost 7 bases and 0 bases, there was a span of 15 bases. Germline V gene sequence: CDR1 SGHTA, CDR2 FQGNSA. The CDR3, as DNA: TGTGCCAGCAAACTATTCGACAGGACTAACTATGGCTACACCTTC. It is translated as CASKLFDRTNYGYTF.

This sequence joins TRBV12-5 and TRBJ1-1; the D gene is possibly TRBD1 (5 bases). In germline, CDR1 is LGHNT, CDR2 FRNRAP. The CDR3 is 15 residues long. Deletions cut 6 bases from V and 4 bases from J, with 18 bases between. CDR3 sequence: CASGTETAGSTEAFF. The CDR3 region has the DNA TGTGCTAGTGGGACAGAGACGGCGGGAAGCACTGAAGCTTTCTTT. Supplemented by reference TRBV12-5 and TRBJ1-1, the full variable domain reads DARVTQTPRHKVTEMGQEVTMRCQPILGHNTVFWYRQTMMQGLELLAYFRNRAPLDDSGMPKDRFSAEMPDATLATLKIQPSEPRDSAVYFCASGTETAGSTEAFFGQGTRLTVV.

This clonotype was observed at least ten times. The chain combines TRBV3-1 with TRBJ1-1; no firm D call. V shed 0 bases and J shed 8 bases, with 13 bases lying between them. The CDR3 is 14 residues long. Germline-derived CDR1 and CDR2 are LGHDT and YNNKEL (reference sequence). The CDR3 DNA is TGTGCCAGCAGCCAAGACATGGACTCACTGGAAGCTTTCTTT. Protein product: CASSQDMDSLEAFF.

This clonotype appeared many times. This chain links TRBV7-9 with TRBJ1-1, with D maybe TRBD1 (5 bases). V lost 1 base and J lost 4, with 7 bases in between. The CDR3 length is 13 residues. Germline assignment: CDR1 SEHNR and CDR2 FQNEAQ (reference sequence). CDR3 sequence (DNA): TGTGCCAGCAGCTTAGAAAGGGGCACTGAAGCTTTCTTT. It codes for CASSLERGTEAFF.

This clonotype was detected ten times or more. V is TRBV6-1 and J is TRBJ2-3; the D call may be TRBD1 or TRBD2 (5 bases each). CDR3 size: 16 residues. Trimming took off 6 bases at V and 0 bases at J, with 16 bases between the two ends. Germline assignment: CDR1 MNHNS and CDR2 SASEGT. In DNA form, the CDR3 reads TGTGCCAGCAGCTCGAGGGACCTTGATAGCACAGATACGCAGTATTTT. This sequence encodes CASSSRDLDSTDTQYF.